This entry is about one T cell receptor beta chain. Antigen unknown. The donors were part of the validation cohort of 95 to 150 subjects. That cohort was separate from the first cohort, which comprised about 670 subjects. Some clones are missing from TCRdb's copy, which holds only in-frame ones; the method was immunoSEQ multiplex PCR. The sample has around 150,000 clones; more than 70% are singletons. The sample originates from a study of cytomegalovirus exposure and HLA in healthy donors. Study outcomes and limitations: For cytomegalovirus status, the classifier reportedly gave diagnoses with high specificity and sensitivity. Whilst most TCR sequences proved rare, a subset of public TCRs occurred across many donors. The authors listed over 150 TCR beta chains as cytomegalovirus-associated.

V was shortened by 8 bases and J by 0 bases, with 18 bases between the two germline ends. Looked up from germline, CDR1 is MDHEN and CDR2 is SYDVKM. The CDR3 is 16 residues long. The receptor was isolated from a man between 18 and 35 years old in good health and CMV-seronegative. Sequenced: PBMCs. This chain uses TRBV28 with TRBJ2-3; tentatively, D is TRBD1 (6 bases). In DNA form, the CDR3 reads TGTGCCAGCTCTGGACAGAGCCCACTTAGCACAGATACGCAGTATTTT. This translates into CASSGQSPLSTDTQYF.